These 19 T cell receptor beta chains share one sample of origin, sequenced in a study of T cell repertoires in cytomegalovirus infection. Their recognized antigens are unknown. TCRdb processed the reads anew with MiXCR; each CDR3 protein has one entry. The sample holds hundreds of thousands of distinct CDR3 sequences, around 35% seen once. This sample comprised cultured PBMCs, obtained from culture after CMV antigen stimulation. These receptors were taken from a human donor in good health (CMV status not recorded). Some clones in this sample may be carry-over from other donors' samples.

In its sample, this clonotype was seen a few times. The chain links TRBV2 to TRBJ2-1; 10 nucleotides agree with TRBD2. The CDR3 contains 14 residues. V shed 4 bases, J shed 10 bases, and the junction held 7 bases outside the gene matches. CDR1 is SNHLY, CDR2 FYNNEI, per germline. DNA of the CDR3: TGTGCCAGCAGTGCGGGACTAGCGCTACCGGAGCAGTTCTTC. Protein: CASSAGLALPEQFF.

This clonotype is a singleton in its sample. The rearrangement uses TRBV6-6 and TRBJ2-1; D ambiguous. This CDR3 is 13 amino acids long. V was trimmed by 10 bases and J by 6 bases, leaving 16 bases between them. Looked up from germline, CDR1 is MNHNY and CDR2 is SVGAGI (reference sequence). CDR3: CATCSSPLNEQFF. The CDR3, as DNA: TGTGCCACCTGTAGCAGTCCCCTCAATGAGCAGTTCTTC.

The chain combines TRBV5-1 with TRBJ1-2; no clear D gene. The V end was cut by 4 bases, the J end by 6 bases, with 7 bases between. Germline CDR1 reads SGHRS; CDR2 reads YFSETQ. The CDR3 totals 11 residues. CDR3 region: CASSLGNGYTF. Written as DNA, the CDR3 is TGCGCCAGCAGCCTCGGGAATGGCTACACCTTC.

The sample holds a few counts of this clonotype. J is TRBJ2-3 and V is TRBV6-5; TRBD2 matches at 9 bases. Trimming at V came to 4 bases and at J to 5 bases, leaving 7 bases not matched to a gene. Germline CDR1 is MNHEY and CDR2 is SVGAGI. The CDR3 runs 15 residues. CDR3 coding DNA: TGTGCCAGCAGTTTCCGCGGGAGGGCCCAAGATACGCAGTATTTT. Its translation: CASSFRGRAQDTQYF.

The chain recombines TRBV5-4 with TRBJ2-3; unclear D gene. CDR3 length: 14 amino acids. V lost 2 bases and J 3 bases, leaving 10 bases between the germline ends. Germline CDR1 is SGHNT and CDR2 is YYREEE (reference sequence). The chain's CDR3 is CASSLSYATDTQYF. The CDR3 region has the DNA TGTGCCAGCAGCTTAAGTTACGCAACAGATACGCAGTATTTT.

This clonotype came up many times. The CDR3 is CASRQLSYGYTF. The CDR3 DNA reads TGTGCCAGCCGACAGCTTTCCTATGGCTACACCTTC. The genes are TRBV19 and TRBJ1-2, with D possibly matching TRBD1 (5 bases). The CDR3 runs to 12 residues. V lost 9 bases, J lost 4 bases, and 12 bases lay in between. Germline values: CDR1 LNHDA, CDR2 SQIVND (reference sequence). The entire variable domain, with the rest obtained from reference TRBV19 and TRBJ1-2, is as follows: DGGITQSPKYLFRKEGQNVTLSCEQNLNHDAMYWYRQDPGQGLRLIYYSQIVNDFQKGDIAEGYSVSREKKESFPLTVTSAQKNPTAFYLCASRQLSYGYTFGSGTRLTVV.

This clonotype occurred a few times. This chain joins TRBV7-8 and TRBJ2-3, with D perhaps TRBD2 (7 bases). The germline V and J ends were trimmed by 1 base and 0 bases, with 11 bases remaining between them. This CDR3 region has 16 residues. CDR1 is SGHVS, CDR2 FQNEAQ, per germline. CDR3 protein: CASSLGAGASTDTQYF. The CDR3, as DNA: TGTGCCAGCAGCTTAGGTGCGGGGGCTAGCACAGATACGCAGTATTTT.

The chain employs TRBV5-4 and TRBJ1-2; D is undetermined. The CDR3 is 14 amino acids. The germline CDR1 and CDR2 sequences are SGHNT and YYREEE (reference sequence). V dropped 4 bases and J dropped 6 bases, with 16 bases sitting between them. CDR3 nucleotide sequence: TGTGCCAGCAGCATATCAGGAACCCTTAATGGCTACACCTTC. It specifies CASSISGTLNGYTF.

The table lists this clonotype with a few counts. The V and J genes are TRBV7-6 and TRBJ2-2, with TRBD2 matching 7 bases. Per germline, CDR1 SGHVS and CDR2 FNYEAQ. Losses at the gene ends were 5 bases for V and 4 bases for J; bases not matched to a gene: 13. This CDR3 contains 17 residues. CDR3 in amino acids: CASSRPLAGASTGELFF. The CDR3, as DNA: TGTGCCAGCAGCCGTCCTTTGGCGGGAGCGAGCACCGGGGAGCTGTTTTTT. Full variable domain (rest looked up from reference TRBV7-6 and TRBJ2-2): GAGVSQSPRYKVTKRGQDVALRCDPISGHVSLYWYRQALGQGPEFLTYFNYEAQQDKSGLPNDRFSAERPEGSISTLTIQRTEQRDSAMYRCASSRPLAGASTGELFFGEGSRLTVL.

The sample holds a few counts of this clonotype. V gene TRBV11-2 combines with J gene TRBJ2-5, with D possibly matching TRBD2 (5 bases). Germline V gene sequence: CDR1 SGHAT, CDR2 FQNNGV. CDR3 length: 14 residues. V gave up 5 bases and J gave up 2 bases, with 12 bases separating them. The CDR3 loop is CASSAEGRQETQYF. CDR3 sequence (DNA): TGTGCCAGCAGCGCTGAGGGAAGACAAGAGACCCAGTACTTC.

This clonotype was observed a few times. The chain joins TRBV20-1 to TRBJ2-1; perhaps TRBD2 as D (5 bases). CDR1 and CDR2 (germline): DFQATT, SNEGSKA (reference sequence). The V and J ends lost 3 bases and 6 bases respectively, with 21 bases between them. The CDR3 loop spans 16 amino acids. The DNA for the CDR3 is TGCAGTGCTAGTGGTTCCCGGGTCAAAGGGAGCAATGAGCAGTTCTTC. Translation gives CSASGSRVKGSNEQFF.

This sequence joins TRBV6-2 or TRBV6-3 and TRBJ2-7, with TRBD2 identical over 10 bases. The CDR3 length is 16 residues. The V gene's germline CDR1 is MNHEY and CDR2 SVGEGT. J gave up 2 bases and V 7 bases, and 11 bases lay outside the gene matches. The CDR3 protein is CASTPGLALPPYEQYF. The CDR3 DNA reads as TGTGCCAGCACCCCGGGACTAGCGCTACCCCCCTACGAGCAGTACTTC.

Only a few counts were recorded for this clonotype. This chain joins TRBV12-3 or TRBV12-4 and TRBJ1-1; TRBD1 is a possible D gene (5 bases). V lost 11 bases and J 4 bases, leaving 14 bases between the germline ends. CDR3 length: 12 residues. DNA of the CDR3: TGTGCCGACTCAAAGGGGAGCACTGAAGCTTTCTTT. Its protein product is CADSKGSTEAFF.

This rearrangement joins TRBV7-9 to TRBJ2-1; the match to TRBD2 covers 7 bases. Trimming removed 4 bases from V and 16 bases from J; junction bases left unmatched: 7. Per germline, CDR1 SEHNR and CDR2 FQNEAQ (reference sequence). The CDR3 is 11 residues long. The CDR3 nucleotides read TGTGCCAGCAGCTCTCGGGAGGATGAATTCTTC. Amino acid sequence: CASSSREDEFF.

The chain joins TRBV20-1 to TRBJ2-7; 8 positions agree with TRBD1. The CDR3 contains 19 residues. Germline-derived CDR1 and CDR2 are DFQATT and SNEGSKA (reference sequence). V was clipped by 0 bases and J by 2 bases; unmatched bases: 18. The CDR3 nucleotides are TGCAGTGCTAGAGATTTACAGGGGGTTATATTTAGATCAACCTACGAGCAGTACTTC. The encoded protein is CSARDLQGVIFRSTYEQYF.

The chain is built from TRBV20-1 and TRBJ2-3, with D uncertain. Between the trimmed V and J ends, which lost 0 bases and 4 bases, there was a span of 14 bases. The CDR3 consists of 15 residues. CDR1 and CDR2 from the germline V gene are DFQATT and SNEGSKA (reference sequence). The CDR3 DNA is TGCAGTGCTAGAGATTTGGTGGGCCCCCCAGATACGCAGTATTTT. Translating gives CSARDLVGPPDTQYF.

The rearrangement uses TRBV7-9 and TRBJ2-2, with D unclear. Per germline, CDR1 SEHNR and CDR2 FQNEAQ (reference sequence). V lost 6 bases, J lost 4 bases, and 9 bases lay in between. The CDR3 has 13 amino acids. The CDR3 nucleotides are TGTGCCAGCAGTCTCAGCACCACCGGGGAGCTGTTTTTT. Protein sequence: CASSLSTTGELFF.

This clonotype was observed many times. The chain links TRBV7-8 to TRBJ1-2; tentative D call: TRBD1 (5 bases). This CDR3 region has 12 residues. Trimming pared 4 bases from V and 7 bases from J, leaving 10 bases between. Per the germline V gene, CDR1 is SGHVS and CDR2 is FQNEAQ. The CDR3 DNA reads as TGTGCCAGCAGCTCACGGGGGGGTGGCTACACCTTC. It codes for CASSSRGGGYTF.

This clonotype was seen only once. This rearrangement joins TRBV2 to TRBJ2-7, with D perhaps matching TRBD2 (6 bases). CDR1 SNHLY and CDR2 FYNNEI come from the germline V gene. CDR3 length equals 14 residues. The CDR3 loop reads CSNLREIGSYEQYF. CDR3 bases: TGTTCCAATCTTCGGGAGATCGGCTCCTACGAGCAGTACTTC.